This record concerns one T cell receptor beta chain sequence. Its target is unknown. The source of the sample is a study of molecular identifiers for immune sequencing clone quantification. Study outcomes and limitations: Clonotypes topping 20 RNA copies carried over 99% of effector molecules but under 1% of naive ones.

Listed TCR primers, together with previously described methods, were used for the bulk TCR libraries. TCRdb redid the calling of the PCR reads with MiXCR, one entry per CDR3 protein. The sample has approximately 630,000 distinct CDR3 sequences, roughly 25% seen once. The CDR3 has 14 amino acids. The V gene's germline CDR1 is SGHNT and CDR2 YYREEE (reference sequence). Trimming shortened V by 4 bases and J by 0 bases, and 11 bases separated the two germline ends. The authors sorted naive CD8 T cells as CD8+CD4-CCR7+CD45RA+. This TCR was recovered from a human donor in good health. Some libraries in this study had Jurkat cell RNA spiked in. Sequenced: naive CD8+ T cells from blood, with Jurkat cell RNA spiked in. Noted subset: FACS-sorted CD8+CD4-CCR7+CD45RA+ naive T cells. The rearrangement uses TRBV5-4 and TRBJ2-7; D perhaps matches TRBD1 (5 bases). The CDR3 spells CASSPTDTSYEQYF. The CDR3 DNA follows: TGTGCCAGCAGCCCAACGGACACCTCCTACGAGCAGTACTTC. Drawing the rest from reference TRBV5-4 and TRBJ2-7, the complete variable domain is ETGVTQSPTHLIKTRGQQVTLRCSSQSGHNTVSWYQQALGQGPQFIFQYYREEENGRGNFPPRFSGLQFPNYSSELNVNALELDDSALYLCASSPTDTSYEQYFGPGTRLTVT.